This TCR beta chain was identified in a study of blood T cell repertoires in COVID-19. Study summary: Italy, Spain and the United States were the sources of the convalescent and acute COVID-19 samples.

The protocol was immunoSEQ multiplex PCR, while the TCRdb copy is restricted to in-frame clones and leaves out a portion. Among about 210,000 clones listed, 85% were seen once. CDR3 length: 15 residues. CDR1 SQVTM and CDR2 ANQGSEA come from the germline V gene. Trimming took off 5 bases at V and 3 bases at J, with 20 bases between the two ends. This sequence originates from a man aged 35 to 55 who had recovered from COVID-19. Sequenced sample: PBMCs or T cells enriched from blood (not recorded which). The rearrangement links TRBV29-1 to TRBJ2-7, with D perhaps TRBD1 (6 bases). The CDR3 region has the DNA TGCAGCGTTAGCTGGCAGACAGGAGTTCTCTACGAGCAGTACTTC. It specifies CSVSWQTGVLYEQYF.